The clone carrying this T cell receptor beta chain was detected a few times. Its specificity is not known. The germline gives CDR1 WSHSY, CDR2 SAAADI. The germline V and J ends were trimmed by 5 bases and 6 bases, with 14 bases remaining between them. CDR3 length: 13 residues. TCRdb called the 5' RACE reads again in MiXCR, with one record for every CDR3 protein. The sample shows more than 250,000 distinct CDR3 sequences, less than 9.5% of them seen only once. This entry is derived from a study of CD8 T cells in ankylosing spondylitis. Study-wide findings and caveats: About 8 highly homologous variants made up a TCR beta motif that seemed to typify ankylosing spondylitis blood.

The TCR originated in a male donor with ankylosing spondylitis. This rearrangement joins TRBV10-2 to TRBJ2-7; TRBD2 might be the D (6 bases). Specimen: blood, either unsorted or a sorted T cell fraction (not recorded which). The CDR3 loop reads CASSSVGSGEQYF. DNA for the CDR3: TGCGCCAGCAGTTCTGTCGGGAGTGGCGAGCAGTACTTC.